This T cell receptor beta chain emerged from a study of identical twins. The study, taken as a whole, reports: Potential partial confounding of zero-insertion analyses by invariant MAIT and iNKT cells was noted. Surplus twin overlap in beta out-of-frame sequences was less pronounced.

From the 5' RACE reads, TCRdb called clonotypes with MiXCR, one entry per CDR3 protein. The repertoire consists of 240,000 or so distinct CDR3 sequences, with about 13% occurring once and the leading ten covering under 4.5%. With V trimmed by 5 bases and J by 2 bases, 8 bases remained unmatched. CDR1 and CDR2 from the germline V gene are MNHEY and SMNVEV (reference sequence). The CDR3 has 15 amino acids. This clonotype turned up a few times. Its target is not known. This sample was also put to use in a study of yellow fever vaccine responses in identical twins.

The chain joins TRBV27 to TRBJ1-2, with 7 bases identical to TRBD1. Sequenced input: memory (CD45RO+) T cells sorted from blood. The receptor was isolated from a woman under 30 in good health. In DNA, the CDR3 is TGTGCCAGCAGTCCCGAAGACAGGGCGAACTATGGCTACACCTTC. Translating it yields CASSPEDRANYGYTF.